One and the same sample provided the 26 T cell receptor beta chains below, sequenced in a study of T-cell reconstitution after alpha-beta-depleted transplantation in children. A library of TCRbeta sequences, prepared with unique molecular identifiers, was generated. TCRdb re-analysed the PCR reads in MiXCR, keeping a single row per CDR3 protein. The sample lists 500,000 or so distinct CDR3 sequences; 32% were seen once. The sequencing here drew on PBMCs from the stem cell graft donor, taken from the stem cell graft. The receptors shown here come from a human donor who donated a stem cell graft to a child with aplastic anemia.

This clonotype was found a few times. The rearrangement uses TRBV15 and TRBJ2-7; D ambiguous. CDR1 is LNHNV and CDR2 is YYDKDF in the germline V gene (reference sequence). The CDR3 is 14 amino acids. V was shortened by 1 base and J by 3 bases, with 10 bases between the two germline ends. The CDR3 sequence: CATSRGTDNYEQYF. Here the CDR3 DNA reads TGTGCCACCAGCAGAGGCACAGATAACTACGAGCAGTACTTC. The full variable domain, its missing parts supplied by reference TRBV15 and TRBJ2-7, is DAMVIQNPRYQVTQFGKPVTLSCSQTLNHNVMYWYQQKSSQAPKLLFHYYDKDFNNEADTPDNFQSRRPNTSFCFLDIRSPGLGDTAMYLCATSRGTDNYEQYFGPGTRLTVT.

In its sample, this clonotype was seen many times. CDR3 protein: CATSREAKNYEQYF. The CDR3 nucleotides are TGTGCCACCAGCAGAGAGGCCAAAAACTACGAGCAGTACTTC. The chain links TRBV15 to TRBJ2-7; D uncertain. The V end was cut by 0 bases, the J end by 3 bases, with 9 bases between. The CDR3 spans 14 residues. Germline CDR1 and CDR2: LNHNV and YYDKDF (reference sequence).

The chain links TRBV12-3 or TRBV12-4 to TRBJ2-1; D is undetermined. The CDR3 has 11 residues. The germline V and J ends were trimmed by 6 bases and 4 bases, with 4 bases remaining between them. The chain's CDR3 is CASRNYNEQFF. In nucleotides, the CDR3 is TGTGCCAGCAGAAATTACAATGAGCAGTTCTTC.

The CDR3 loop reads CASSLPLRGTVSYEQYF. In DNA, the CDR3 is TGTGCCAGCAGCCTCCCCCTCAGAGGGACAGTCTCCTACGAGCAGTACTTC. The rearrangement uses TRBV7-2 and TRBJ2-7; 7 bases agree with TRBD1. The V and J ends lost 5 bases and 0 bases, in that order; junction bases with no gene match: 13. The CDR3 length is 17 residues. CDR1 is SGHTA and CDR2 is FQGNSA in the germline V gene.

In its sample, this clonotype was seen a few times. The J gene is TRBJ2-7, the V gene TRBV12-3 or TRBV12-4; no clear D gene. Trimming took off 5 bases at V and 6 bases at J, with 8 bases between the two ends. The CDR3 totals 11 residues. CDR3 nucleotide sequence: TGTGCCAGCAGTCCCCGGAGCGAGCAGTACTTC. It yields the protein CASSPRSEQYF.

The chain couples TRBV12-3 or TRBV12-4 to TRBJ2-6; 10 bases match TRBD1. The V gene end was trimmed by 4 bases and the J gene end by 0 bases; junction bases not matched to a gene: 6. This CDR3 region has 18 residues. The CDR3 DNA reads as TGTGCCAGCAGTTCCCGGGACAGGGGAATCTCTGGGGCCAACGTCCTGACTTTC. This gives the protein CASSSRDRGISGANVLTF.

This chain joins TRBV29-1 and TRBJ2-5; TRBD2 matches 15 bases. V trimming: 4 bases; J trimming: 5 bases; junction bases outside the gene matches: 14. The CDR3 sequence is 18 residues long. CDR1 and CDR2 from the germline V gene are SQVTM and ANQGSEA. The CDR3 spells CSVGGAGTSGRLGETQYF. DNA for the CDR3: TGCAGCGTTGGGGGGGCCGGGACTAGCGGGAGGCTGGGGGAGACCCAGTACTTC.

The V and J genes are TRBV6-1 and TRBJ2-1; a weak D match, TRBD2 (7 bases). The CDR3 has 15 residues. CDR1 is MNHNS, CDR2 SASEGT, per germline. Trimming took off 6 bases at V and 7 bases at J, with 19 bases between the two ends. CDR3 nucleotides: TGTGCCAGCAGGCCACTAGCGATAGGGGGGAATGAGCAGTTCTTC. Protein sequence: CASRPLAIGGNEQFF.

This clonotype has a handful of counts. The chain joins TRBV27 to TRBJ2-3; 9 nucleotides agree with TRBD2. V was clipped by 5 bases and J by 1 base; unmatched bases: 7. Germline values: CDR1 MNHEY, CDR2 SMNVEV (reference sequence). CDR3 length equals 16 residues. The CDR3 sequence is CASSPPRLAGTDTQYF. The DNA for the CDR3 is TGTGCCAGCAGTCCTCCTCGACTAGCGGGCACAGATACGCAGTATTTT.

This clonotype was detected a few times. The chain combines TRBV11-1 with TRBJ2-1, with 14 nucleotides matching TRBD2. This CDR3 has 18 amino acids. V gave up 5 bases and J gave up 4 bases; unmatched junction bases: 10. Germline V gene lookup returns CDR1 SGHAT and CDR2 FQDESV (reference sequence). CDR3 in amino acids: CASSTYGTSGRAYNEQFF. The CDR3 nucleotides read TGTGCCAGCAGCACCTACGGGACTAGCGGGAGAGCATACAATGAGCAGTTCTTC. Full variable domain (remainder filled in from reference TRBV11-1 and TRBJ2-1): EAEVAQSPRYKITEKSQAVAFWCDPISGHATLYWYRQILGQGPELLVQFQDESVVDDSQLPKDRFSAERLKGVDSTLKIQPAELGDSAMYLCASSTYGTSGRAYNEQFFGPGTRLTVL.

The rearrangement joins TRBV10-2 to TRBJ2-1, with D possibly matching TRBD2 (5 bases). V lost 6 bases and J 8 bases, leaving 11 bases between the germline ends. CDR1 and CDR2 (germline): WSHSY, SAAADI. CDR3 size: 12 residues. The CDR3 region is CASRDTSYEQFF. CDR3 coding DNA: TGCGCCAGCAGAGATACTAGTTATGAGCAGTTCTTC.

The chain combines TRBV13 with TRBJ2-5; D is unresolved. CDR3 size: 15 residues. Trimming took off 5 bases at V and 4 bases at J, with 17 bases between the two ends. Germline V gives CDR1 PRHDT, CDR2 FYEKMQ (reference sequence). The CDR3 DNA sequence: TGTGCCAGCAGCCCGAACCCCGGATGGGGAGAGACCCAGTACTTC. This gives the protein CASSPNPGWGETQYF.

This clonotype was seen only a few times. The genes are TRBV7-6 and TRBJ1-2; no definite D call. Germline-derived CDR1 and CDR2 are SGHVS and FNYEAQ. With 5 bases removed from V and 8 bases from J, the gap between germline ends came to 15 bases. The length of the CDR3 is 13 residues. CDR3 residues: CASSRIGGSGYTF. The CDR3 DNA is TGTGCCAGCAGCCGCATCGGAGGGTCCGGCTACACCTTC.

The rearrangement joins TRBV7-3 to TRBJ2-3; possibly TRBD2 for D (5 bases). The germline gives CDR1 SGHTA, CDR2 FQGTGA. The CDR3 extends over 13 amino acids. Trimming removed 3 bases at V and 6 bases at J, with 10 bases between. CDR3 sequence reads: CASSFGVVDTQYF. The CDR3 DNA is TGTGCCAGCAGCTTCGGGGTCGTGGATACGCAGTATTTT. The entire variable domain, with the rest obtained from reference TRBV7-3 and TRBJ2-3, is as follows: GAGVSQTPSNKVTEKGKYVELRCDPISGHTALYWYRQSLGQGPEFLIYFQGTGAADDSGLPNDRFFAVRPEGSVSTLKIQRTERGDSAVYLCASSFGVVDTQYFGPGTRLTVL.

Written as DNA, the CDR3 is TGCAGTGCTACGGTACTAGCACGTCGGGAGACCCAGTACTTC. It is translated as CSATVLARRETQYF. The chain couples TRBV20-1 to TRBJ2-5, with D possibly being TRBD2 (6 bases). In germline, CDR1 is DFQATT, CDR2 SNEGSKA (reference sequence). Trimming took off 4 bases at V and 5 bases at J, with 17 bases between the two ends. CDR3 length: 14 residues.

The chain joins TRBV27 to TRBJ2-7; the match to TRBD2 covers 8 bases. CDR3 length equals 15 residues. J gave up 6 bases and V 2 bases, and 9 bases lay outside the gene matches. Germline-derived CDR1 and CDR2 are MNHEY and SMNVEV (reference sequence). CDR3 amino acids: CASSLVGLGSSEQYF. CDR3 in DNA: TGTGCCAGCAGTTTAGTGGGACTAGGGTCTTCCGAGCAGTACTTC.

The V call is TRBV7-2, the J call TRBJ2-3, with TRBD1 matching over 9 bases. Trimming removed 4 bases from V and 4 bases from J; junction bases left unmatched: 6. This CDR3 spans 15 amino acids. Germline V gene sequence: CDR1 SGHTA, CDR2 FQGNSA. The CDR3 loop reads CASSSVGQGADTQYF. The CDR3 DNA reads TGTGCCAGCAGCTCGGTGGGACAGGGAGCAGATACGCAGTATTTT.

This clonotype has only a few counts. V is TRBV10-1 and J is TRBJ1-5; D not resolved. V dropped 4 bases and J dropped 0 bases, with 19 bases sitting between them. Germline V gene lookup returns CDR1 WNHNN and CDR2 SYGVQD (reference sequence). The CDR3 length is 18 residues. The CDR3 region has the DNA TGCGCCAGCAGTGGGAGGAGATCTTCCTTGTTTAGCAATCAGCCCCAGCATTTT. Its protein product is CASSGRRSSLFSNQPQHF.

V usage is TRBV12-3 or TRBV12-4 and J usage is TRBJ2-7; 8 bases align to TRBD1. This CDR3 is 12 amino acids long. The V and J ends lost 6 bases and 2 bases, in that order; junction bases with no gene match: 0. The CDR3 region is CASRGQAYEQYF. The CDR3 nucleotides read TGTGCCAGCAGGGGACAGGCCTACGAGCAGTACTTC.

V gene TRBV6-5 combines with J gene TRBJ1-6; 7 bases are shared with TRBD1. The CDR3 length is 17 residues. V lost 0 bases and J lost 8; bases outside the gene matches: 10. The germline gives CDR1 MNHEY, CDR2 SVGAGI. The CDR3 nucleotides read TGTGCCAGCAGTTACTCGGATACAGGGGCCTCGGATTCACCCCTCCACTTT. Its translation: CASSYSDTGASDSPLHF.

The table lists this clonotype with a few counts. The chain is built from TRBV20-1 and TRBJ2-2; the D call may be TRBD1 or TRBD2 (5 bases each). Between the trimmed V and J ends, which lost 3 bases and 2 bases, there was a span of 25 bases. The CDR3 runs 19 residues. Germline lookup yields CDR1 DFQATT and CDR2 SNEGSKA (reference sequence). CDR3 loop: CSARGWAYSGTTNTGELFF. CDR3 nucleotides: TGCAGTGCTAGGGGGTGGGCTTATTCCGGGACCACCAACACCGGGGAGCTGTTTTTT.

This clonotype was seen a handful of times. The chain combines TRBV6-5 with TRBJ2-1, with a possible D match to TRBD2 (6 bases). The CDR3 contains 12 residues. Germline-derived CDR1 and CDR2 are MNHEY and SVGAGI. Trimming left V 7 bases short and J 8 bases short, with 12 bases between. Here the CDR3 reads CASKTGGDEQFF. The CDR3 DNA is TGTGCCAGCAAAACGGGCGGGGATGAGCAGTTCTTC.

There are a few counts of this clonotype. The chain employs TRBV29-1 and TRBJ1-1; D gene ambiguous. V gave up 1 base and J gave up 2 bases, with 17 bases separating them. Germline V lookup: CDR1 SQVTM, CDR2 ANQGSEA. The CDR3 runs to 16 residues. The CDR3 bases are TGCAGCGTTGAAGGACCAGCCGCAGCAACCAACACTGAAGCTTTCTTT. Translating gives CSVEGPAAATNTEAFF.

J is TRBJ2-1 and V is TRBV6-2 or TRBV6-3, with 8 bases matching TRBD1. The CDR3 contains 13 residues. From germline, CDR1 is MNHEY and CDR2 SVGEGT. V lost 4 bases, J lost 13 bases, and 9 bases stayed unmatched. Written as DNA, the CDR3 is TGTGCCAGCAGTTTCCGGACAGGGTGGCTACAGTTCTTC. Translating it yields CASSFRTGWLQFF.

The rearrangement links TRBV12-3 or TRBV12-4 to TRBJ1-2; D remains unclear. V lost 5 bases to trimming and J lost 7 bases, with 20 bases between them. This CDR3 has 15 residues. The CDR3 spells CASSGRGRLGAGYTF. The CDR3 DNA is TGTGCCAGCAGTGGAAGAGGGCGACTCGGTGCTGGCTACACCTTC.

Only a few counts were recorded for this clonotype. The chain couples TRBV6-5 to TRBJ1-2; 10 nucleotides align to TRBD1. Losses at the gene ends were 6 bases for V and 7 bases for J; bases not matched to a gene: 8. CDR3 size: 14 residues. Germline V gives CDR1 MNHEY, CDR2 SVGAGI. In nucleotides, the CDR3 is TGTGCCAGCAGCCGAGGGACAGGGGAGGGTGGCTACACCTTC. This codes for CASSRGTGEGGYTF.